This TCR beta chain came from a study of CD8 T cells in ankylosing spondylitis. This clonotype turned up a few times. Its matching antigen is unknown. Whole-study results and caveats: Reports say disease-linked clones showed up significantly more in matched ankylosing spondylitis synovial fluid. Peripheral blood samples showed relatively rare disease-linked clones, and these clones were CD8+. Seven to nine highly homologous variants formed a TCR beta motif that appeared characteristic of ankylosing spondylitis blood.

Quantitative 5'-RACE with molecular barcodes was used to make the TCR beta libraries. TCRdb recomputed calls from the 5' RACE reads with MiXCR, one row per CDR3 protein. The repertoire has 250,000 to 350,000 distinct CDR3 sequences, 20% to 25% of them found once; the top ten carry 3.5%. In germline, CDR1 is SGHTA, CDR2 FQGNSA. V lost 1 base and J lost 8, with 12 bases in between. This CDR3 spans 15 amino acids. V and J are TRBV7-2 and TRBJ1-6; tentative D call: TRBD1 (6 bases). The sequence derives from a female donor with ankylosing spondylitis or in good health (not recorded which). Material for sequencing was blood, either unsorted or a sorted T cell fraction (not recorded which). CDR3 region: CASSLEQGIYSPLHF. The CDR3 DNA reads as TGTGCCAGCAGCTTAGAACAGGGAATCTATTCACCCCTCCACTTT.